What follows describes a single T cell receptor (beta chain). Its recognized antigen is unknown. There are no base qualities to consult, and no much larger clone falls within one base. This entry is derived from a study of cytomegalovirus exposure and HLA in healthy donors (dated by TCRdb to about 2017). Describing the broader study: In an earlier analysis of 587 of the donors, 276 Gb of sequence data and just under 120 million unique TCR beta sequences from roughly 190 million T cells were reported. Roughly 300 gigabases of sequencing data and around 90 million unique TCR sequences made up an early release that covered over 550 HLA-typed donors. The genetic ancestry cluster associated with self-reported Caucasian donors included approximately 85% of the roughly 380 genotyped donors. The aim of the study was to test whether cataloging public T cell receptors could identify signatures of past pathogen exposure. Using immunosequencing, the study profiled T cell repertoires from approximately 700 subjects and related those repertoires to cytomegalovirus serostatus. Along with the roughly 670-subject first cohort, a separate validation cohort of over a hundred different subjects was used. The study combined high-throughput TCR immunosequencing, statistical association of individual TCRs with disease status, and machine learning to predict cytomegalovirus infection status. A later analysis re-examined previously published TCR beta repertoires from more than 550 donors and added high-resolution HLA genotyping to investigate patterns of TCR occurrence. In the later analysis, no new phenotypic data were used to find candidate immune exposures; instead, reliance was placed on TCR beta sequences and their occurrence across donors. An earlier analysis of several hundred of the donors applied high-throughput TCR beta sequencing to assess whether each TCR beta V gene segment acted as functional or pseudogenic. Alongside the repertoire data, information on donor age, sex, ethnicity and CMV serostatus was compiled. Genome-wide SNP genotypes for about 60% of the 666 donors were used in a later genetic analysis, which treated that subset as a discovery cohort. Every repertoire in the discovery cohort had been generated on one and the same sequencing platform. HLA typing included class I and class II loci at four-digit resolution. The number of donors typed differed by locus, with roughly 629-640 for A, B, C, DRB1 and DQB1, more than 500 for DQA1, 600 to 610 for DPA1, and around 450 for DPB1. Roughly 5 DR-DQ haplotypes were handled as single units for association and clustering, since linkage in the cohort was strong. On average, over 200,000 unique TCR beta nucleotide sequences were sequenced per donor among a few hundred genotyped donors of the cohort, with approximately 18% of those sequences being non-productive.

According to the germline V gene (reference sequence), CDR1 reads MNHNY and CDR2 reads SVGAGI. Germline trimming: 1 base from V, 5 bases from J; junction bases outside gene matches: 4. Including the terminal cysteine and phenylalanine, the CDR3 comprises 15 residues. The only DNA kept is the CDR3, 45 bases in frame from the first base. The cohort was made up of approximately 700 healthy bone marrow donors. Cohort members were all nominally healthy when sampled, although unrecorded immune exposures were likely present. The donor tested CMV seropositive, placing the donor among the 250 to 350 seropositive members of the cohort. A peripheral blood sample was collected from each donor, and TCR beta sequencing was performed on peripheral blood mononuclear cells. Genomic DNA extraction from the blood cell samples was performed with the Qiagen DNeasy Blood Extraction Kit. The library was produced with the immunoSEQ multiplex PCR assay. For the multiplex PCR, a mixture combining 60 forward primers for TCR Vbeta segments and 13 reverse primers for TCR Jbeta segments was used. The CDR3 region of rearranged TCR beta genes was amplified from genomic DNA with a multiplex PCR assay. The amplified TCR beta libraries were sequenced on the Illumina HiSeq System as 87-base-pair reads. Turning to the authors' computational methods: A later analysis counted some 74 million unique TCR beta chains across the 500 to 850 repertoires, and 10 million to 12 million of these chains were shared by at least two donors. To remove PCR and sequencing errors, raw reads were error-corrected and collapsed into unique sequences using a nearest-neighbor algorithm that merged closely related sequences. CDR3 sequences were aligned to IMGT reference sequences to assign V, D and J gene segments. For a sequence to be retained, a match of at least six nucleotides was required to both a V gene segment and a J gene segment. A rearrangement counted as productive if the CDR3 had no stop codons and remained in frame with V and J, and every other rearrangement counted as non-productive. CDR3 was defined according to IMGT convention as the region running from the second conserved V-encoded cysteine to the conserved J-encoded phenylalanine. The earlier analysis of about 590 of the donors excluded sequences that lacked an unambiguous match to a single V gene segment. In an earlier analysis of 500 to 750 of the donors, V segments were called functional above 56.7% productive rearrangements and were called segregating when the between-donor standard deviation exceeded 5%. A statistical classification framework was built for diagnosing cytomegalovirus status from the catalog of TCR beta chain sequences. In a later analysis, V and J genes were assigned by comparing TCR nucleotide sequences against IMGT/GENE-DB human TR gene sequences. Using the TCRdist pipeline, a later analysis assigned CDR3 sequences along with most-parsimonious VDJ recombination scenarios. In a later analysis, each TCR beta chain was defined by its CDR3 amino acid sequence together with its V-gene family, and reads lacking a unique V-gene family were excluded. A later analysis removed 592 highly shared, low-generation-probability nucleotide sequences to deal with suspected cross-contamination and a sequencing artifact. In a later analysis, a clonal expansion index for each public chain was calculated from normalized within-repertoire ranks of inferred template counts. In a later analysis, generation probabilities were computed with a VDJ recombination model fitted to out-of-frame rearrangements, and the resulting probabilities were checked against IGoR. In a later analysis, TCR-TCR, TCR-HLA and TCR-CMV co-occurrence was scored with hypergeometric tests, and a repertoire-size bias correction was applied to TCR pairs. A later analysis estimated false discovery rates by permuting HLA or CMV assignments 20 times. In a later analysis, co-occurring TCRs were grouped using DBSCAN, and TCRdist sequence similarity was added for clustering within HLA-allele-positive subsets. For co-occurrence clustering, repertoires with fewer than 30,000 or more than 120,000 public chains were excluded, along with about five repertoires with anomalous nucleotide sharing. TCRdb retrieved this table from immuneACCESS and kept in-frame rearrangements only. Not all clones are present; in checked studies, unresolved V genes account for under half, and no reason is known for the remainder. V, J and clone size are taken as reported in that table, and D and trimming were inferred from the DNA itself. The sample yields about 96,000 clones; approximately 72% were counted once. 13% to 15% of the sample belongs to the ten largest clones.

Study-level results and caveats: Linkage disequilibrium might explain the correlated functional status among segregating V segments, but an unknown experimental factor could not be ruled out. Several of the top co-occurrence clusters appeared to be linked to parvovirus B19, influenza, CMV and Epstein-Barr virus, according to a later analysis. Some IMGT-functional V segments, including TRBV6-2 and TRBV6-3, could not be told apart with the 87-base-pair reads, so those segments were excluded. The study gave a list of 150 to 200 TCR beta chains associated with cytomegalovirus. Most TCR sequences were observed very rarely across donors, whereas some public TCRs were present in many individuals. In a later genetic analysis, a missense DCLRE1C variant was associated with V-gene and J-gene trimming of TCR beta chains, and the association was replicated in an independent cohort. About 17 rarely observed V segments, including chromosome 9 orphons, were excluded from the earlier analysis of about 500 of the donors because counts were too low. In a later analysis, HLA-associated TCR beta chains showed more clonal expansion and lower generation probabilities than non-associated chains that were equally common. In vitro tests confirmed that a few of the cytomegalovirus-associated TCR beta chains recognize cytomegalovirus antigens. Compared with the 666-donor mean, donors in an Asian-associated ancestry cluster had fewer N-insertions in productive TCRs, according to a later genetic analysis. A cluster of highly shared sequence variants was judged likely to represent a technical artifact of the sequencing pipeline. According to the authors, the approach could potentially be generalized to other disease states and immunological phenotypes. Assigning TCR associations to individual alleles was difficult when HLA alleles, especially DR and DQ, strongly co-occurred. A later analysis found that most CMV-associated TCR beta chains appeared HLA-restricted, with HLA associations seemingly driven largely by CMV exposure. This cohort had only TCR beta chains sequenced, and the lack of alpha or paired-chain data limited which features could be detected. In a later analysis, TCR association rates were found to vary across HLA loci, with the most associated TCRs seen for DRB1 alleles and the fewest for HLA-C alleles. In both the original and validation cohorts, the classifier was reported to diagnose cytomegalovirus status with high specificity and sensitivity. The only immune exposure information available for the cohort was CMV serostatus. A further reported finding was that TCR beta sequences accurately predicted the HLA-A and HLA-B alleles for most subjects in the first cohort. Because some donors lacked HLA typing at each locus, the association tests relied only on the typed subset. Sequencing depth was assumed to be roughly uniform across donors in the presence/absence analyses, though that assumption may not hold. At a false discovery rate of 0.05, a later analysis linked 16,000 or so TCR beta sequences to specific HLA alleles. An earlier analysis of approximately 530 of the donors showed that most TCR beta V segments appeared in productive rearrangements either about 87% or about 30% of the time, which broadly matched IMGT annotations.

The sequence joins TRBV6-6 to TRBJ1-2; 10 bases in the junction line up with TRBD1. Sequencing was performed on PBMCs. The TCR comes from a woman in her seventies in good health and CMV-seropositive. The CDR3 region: CASSYWTGGSYGYTF. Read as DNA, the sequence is TGTGCCAGCAGTTACTGGACAGGGGGGTCTTATGGCTACACCTTC.